This section outlines one T cell receptor beta chain sequence together with its context. Its antigen is unknown. The data were obtained in a study of identifying expanded T cells in peripheral blood. Findings of the study overall: Differentially abundant clones: around 1.2 between replicates, approximately 15 at roughly 13 days, less than 20 at four. Across healthy donors, higher total template counts meant significantly greater approximately 2-week count variance.

No infections or other immune events were documented during collection. Generated by immunoSEQ multiplex PCR, the TCRdb table keeps only in-frame clones and is missing some. Here the sample spans 100,000 to 150,000 clones, less than 90% being singletons. Trimming removed 0 bases from V and 1 base from J, with 4 bases in between. This CDR3 contains 13 residues. CDR1 is SGDLS, CDR2 YYNGEE, per germline. The rearrangement joins TRBV9 to TRBJ1-1; D remains unclear. Sequenced input: blood. The TCR sequence derives from a person between 18 and 75 years old in good health. CDR3 sequence: CASSVAGNTEAFF. Written as DNA, the CDR3 is TGTGCCAGCAGCGTAGCTGGGAACACTGAAGCTTTCTTT.